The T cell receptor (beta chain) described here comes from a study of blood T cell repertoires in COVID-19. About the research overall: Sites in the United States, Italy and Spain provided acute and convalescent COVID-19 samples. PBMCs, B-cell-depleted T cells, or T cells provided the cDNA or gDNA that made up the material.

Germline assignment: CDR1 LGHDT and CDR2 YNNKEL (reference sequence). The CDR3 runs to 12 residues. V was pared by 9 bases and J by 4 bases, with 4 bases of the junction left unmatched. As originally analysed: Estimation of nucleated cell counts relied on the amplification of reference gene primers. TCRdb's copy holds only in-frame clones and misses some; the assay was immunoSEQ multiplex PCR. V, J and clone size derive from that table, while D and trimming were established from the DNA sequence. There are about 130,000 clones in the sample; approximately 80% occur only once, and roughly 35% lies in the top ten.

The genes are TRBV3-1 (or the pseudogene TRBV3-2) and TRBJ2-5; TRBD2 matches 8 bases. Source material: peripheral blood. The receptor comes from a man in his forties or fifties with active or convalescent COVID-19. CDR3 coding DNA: TGTGCCAGTCGGGCGGGAGGAGAGACCCAGTACTTC. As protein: CASRAGGETQYF.